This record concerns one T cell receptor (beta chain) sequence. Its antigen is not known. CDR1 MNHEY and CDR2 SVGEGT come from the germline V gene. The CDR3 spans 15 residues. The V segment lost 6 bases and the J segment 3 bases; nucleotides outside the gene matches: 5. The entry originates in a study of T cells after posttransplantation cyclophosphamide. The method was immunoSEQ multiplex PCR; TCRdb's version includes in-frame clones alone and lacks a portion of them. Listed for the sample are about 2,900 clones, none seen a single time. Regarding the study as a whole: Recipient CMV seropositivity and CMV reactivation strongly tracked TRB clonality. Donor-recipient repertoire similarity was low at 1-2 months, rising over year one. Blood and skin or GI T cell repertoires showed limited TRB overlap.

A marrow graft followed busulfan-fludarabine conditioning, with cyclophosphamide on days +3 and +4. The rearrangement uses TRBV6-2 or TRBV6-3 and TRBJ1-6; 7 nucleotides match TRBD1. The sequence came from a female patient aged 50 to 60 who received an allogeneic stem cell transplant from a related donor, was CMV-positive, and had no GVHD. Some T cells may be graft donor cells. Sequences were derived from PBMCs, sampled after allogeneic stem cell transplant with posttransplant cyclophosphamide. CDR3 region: CASSPGQVYNSPLHF. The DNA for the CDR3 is TGTGCCAGCAGCCCCGGACAGGTCTATAATTCACCCCTCCACTTT.